This entry lists 32 T cell receptor beta chains sequenced from one sample in a study of Ad26.COV2.S vaccination and SARS-CoV-2 variants (dated by TCRdb to 2020 to 2023). Library generation was performed with the immunoSEQ multiplex PCR assay. Entries here come from immuneACCESS through TCRdb and include only in-frame sequences with V and J called. Some clones fail to appear in such tables; in the studies checked, an unresolved V gene covers under half of the shortfall, and the cause of the remainder is unknown. The sample data list around 240,000 clones, and roughly 90% of these were observed just once. The biggest ten clones account for approximately 11% of the sample. The sample's treatment or condition label is to be understood as: around 19 received Ad26.COV2.S at low or high dose, single or two shots; several received placebo; per-sample allocation not given. For vaccine and placebo recipients, the sequenced repertoires came from samples collected on day 63 after the first injection.

Source: peripheral blood, taken in a trial of Ad26.COV2.S vaccine versus placebo. Every receptor here comes from a person between 18 and 65 years old who received the Ad26.COV2.S COVID-19 vaccine or a placebo.

The V gene is TRBV9, the J gene TRBJ1-1; D perhaps matches TRBD1 (5 bases). Trimming took 4 bases from V and 1 from J, leaving 11 bases between them. The CDR3 is made up of 14 amino acids. Germline V gene lookup returns CDR1 SGDLS and CDR2 YYNGEE. CDR3 DNA sequence: TGTGCCAGCAGCTTGGACGGGACGAACACTGAAGCTTTCTTT. Its translation is CASSLDGTNTEAFF.

V gene TRBV6-2 or TRBV6-3 combines with J gene TRBJ2-5; TRBD2 aligns across 9 bases. CDR1 MNHEY and CDR2 SVGEGT come from the germline V gene. This CDR3 is 15 amino acids long. V dropped 4 bases and J dropped 4; count of bases not matched to a gene: 7. The CDR3 sequence: CASSSVSGGGETQYF. CDR3 in DNA: TGTGCCAGCAGTTCCGTTAGCGGGGGCGGAGAGACCCAGTACTTC.

The chain couples TRBV4-2 to TRBJ2-1; D not resolved. Germline V gene data show CDR1 as LGHNA and CDR2 as YNFKEQ. CDR3 length equals 12 residues. Deletions cut 4 bases from V and 6 bases from J, with 7 bases between. The CDR3 bases are TGTGCCAGCAGCCGAGACGTCAATGAGCAGTTCTTC. Encoded protein: CASSRDVNEQFF.

The genes are TRBV5-6 and TRBJ2-5, with D uncertain. The germline CDR1 and CDR2 sequences are SGHDT and YYEEEE. V lost 0 bases and J 2 bases, leaving 5 bases between the germline ends. The CDR3 runs to 13 residues. CDR3: CASSLGVQETQYF. The CDR3 bases are TGTGCCAGCAGCTTGGGGGTTCAAGAGACCCAGTACTTC.

This chain joins TRBV6-1 and TRBJ1-5; D gene unclear. Trimming took 2 bases from V and 3 from J, leaving 8 bases between them. The CDR3 contains 14 residues. The germline gives CDR1 MNHNS, CDR2 SASEGT. The CDR3 DNA is TGTGCCAGCAGTGAAACTCTAGACAATCAGCCCCAGCATTTT. It translates to CASSETLDNQPQHF.

The chain employs TRBV7-3 and TRBJ2-3; perhaps TRBD2 as D (6 bases). The CDR3 loop spans 15 amino acids. The V end lost 1 base, the J end lost 3 bases, and 11 bases lay between the germline ends. Germline V gives CDR1 SGHTA, CDR2 FQGTGA. This CDR3 reads CASSLRVGGTDTQYF. For the CDR3, the DNA is TGTGCCAGCAGCTTAAGGGTCGGAGGGACAGATACGCAGTATTTT.

V and J are TRBV7-8 and TRBJ2-7, with 10 bases identical to TRBD1. Germline trimming cut 5 bases from V and 6 bases from J; bases unmatched to any gene: 10. Germline CDR1 SGHVS, CDR2 FQNEAQ. This CDR3 is built from 15 residues. Here the CDR3 reads CASSISGTGASEQYF. The CDR3 region has the DNA TGTGCCAGCAGCATATCCGGGACAGGGGCCTCCGAGCAGTACTTC.

This rearrangement joins TRBV6-1 to TRBJ1-2; D is unresolved. V was shortened by 1 base and J by 4 bases, with 10 bases between the two germline ends. Germline values: CDR1 MNHNS, CDR2 SASEGT. This CDR3 contains 14 residues. The CDR3 here is CASSEGSAGYGYTF. In DNA form, the CDR3 reads TGTGCCAGCAGTGAAGGGTCGGCAGGCTATGGCTACACCTTC.

The chain has TRBV28 and TRBJ2-7; the D gene is possibly TRBD1 (5 bases). The V gene lost 3 bases and the J gene lost 0 bases, with 15 bases spanning the gap. The CDR3 is 16 amino acids. Germline values: CDR1 MDHEN, CDR2 SYDVKM. This CDR3 is CASSFSGLRSSYEQYF. The CDR3 nucleotides read TGTGCCAGCAGTTTTTCAGGGCTCAGGAGCTCCTACGAGCAGTACTTC.

The chain employs TRBV18 and TRBJ1-4, with 8 bases that match TRBD1. After removal of 0 bases from V and 7 bases from J, the junction contained 7 bases not matched to a gene. This CDR3 has 16 amino acids. Germline V gene data show CDR1 as KGHSH and CDR2 as LQKENI. The CDR3 region has the DNA TGTGCCAGCTCACCACCGGGGACAGGCCGCGGTGAAAAACTGTTTTTT. Translation: CASSPPGTGRGEKLFF.

V and J are TRBV5-4 and TRBJ2-5, with D unresolved. There are 12 residues in the CDR3. The V end lost 0 bases, the J end lost 5 bases, and 5 bases lay between the germline ends. In germline, CDR1 is SGHNT, CDR2 YYREEE (reference sequence). CDR3 DNA: TGTGCCAGCAGCTTGGGGGCGGAGACCCAGTACTTC. Protein: CASSLGAETQYF.

This clone has a single count. The chain combines TRBV4-2 with TRBJ2-5, with 11 bases matching TRBD2. The ends lost 0 bases at V and 5 bases at J; junction bases unmatched: 5. Germline V gives CDR1 LGHNA, CDR2 YNFKEQ. CDR3 size: 16 residues. The CDR3 DNA follows: TGTGCCAGCAGCCAAGATATACTAGCGGGAGACGAGACCCAGTACTTC. It codes for CASSQDILAGDETQYF.

The rearrangement links TRBV6-6 to TRBJ1-2; D is uncertain. Germline V gene sequence: CDR1 MNHNY, CDR2 SVGAGI (reference sequence). The CDR3 has 10 amino acids. Trimming left V 5 bases short and J 7 bases short, with 5 bases between. CDR3 sequence (DNA): TGTGCCAGCAGTCGGGGTGGCTACACCTTC. It codes for CASSRGGYTF.

V and J are TRBV19 and TRBJ1-1, with TRBD1 identical over 9 bases. This CDR3 has 17 residues. V lost 5 bases to trimming and J lost 0 bases; unmatched junction nucleotides: 10. Germline loops: CDR1 LNHDA, CDR2 SQIVND (reference sequence). The CDR3, as DNA: TGTGCCAGTAGTTTTTCCGGGACAGGGAACCTGAACACTGAAGCTTTCTTT. Translating it yields CASSFSGTGNLNTEAFF.

The V call is TRBV19, the J call TRBJ1-3; D remains ambiguous. The V and J ends lost 5 bases and 2 bases respectively, with 16 bases between them. The CDR3 totals 16 residues. From germline, CDR1 is LNHDA and CDR2 SQIVND (reference sequence). CDR3 bases: TGTGCCAGTAGTGAATGGACTGCCAATACTGGAAACACCATATATTTT. The encoded protein is CASSEWTANTGNTIYF.

This chain connects TRBV29-1 to TRBJ2-1, with 9 bases matching TRBD2. The CDR3 has 12 amino acids. Germline values: CDR1 SQVTM, CDR2 ANQGSEA. J was trimmed by 13 bases and V by 3 bases; bases with no gene match: 7. The CDR3 DNA follows: TGCAGCGTTGAGGCGGGAGGGACACAACAGTTCTTC. It specifies CSVEAGGTQQFF.

This clone appeared once. The V and J genes are TRBV6-6 and TRBJ2-2; 7 bases map to TRBD2. V lost 7 bases to trimming and J lost 3 bases; unmatched junction nucleotides: 8. The germline CDR1 and CDR2 sequences are MNHNY and SVGAGI (reference sequence). The CDR3 sequence is 15 residues long. In DNA, the CDR3 is TGTGCCAGCAAAAAACTAGCGCTCGACACCGGGGAGCTGTTTTTT. Translated: CASKKLALDTGELFF.

This clone showed up just once. The V gene is TRBV25-1, the J gene TRBJ1-2, with D possibly matching TRBD1 (5 bases). The CDR3 runs 12 residues. V was clipped by 2 bases and J by 7 bases, with 8 bases between them. Looked up from germline, CDR1 is MGHDK and CDR2 is SYGVNS. The CDR3 is CASSEQGAGYTF. The CDR3 DNA is TGTGCCAGCAGTGAACAAGGGGCTGGCTACACCTTC.

This chain uses TRBV7-2 with TRBJ2-7, with D unresolved. V lost 2 bases and J lost 0, with 8 bases in between. CDR3 size: 14 residues. CDR1 and CDR2 from the germline V gene are SGHTA and FQGNSA. The CDR3 DNA reads TGTGCCAGCAGCTTATTGGGATACTCCTACGAGCAGTACTTC. Residues: CASSLLGYSYEQYF.

This chain uses TRBV5-1 with TRBJ2-3; TRBD1 aligns across 9 bases. CDR3 length equals 16 residues. Looked up from germline, CDR1 is SGHRS and CDR2 is YFSETQ. V lost 4 bases, J lost 3 bases, and 9 bases stayed unmatched. The CDR3 DNA reads as TGCGCCAGCAGCCCGGGACAGGGAATGGTGACAGATACGCAGTATTTT. Residues: CASSPGQGMVTDTQYF.

Regarding this clone: One junction end disagrees with the germline gene, perhaps due to a read error. This sequence joins TRBV2 and TRBJ1-1, with a tentative D call TRBD1 (5 bases). CDR3 size: 13 residues. Germline lookup yields CDR1 SNHLY and CDR2 FYNNEI. CDR3 region: CASREDRGTEAFF. The CDR3 DNA reads as TGTGCCAGCAGGGAAGACAGAGGGACTGAAGCTTTCTTT. The whole variable domain, remainder taken from reference TRBV2 and TRBJ1-1, is EPEVTQTPSHQVTQMGQEVILRCVPISNHLYFYWYRQILGQKVEFLVSFYNNEISEKSEIFDDQFSVERPDGSNFTLKIRSTKLEDSAMYFCASREDRGTEAFFGQGTRLTVV.

CDR3 nucleotide sequence: TGTGCCAGCAGCCCCGGGAAGGGGGCAACACAAGAGACCCAGTACTTC. It encodes CASSPGKGATQETQYF. The gene calls are TRBV7-8 and TRBJ2-5, with 7 nucleotides matching TRBD1. The CDR3 consists of 16 residues. Per the germline V gene, CDR1 is SGHVS and CDR2 is FQNEAQ. V shed 5 bases and J 2 bases; nucleotides not matched to a gene: 11.

The J gene is TRBJ1-4, the V gene TRBV5-1; TRBD1 matches at 7 bases. J gave up 2 bases and V 4 bases, and 5 bases lay outside the gene matches. The germline V gene encodes CDR1 SGHRS and CDR2 YFSETQ. The CDR3 contains 15 residues. The CDR3 spells CASSVEGQTNEKLFF. For the CDR3, the DNA is TGCGCCAGCAGCGTGGAGGGACAGACTAATGAAAAACTGTTTTTT.

V gene TRBV27 combines with J gene TRBJ1-1; D remains unclear. This CDR3 contains 13 residues. Looked up from germline, CDR1 is MNHEY and CDR2 is SMNVEV (reference sequence). The V end lost 3 bases, the J end lost 1 base, and 6 bases lay between the germline ends. The CDR3 loop reads CASSFRGNTEAFF. In DNA form, the CDR3 reads TGTGCCAGCAGTTTCCGGGGGAACACTGAAGCTTTCTTT.

V usage is TRBV10-2 and J usage is TRBJ2-5, with a tentative D call TRBD2 (6 bases). V lost 4 bases to trimming and J lost 2 bases, with 11 bases between them. Per germline, CDR1 WSHSY and CDR2 SAAADI. This CDR3 is 14 amino acids long. DNA of the CDR3: TGCGCCAGCAGTGGGGGGGTTTTACAAGAGACCCAGTACTTC. Residues: CASSGGVLQETQYF.

This clone was recorded a few times. V usage is TRBV5-8 and J usage is TRBJ2-7; TRBD1 or TRBD2 may be the D gene (5 bases each). Per the germline V gene, CDR1 is SGHTS and CDR2 is YDEGEE. There are 16 residues in the CDR3. V lost 5 bases and J lost 9, with 27 bases in between. The CDR3 DNA reads TGTGCCAGCAGTTTTGGGACCCTAGCTAAATCAGGATTGCAGTACTTC. This translates into CASSFGTLAKSGLQYF.

J is TRBJ1-5 and V is TRBV7-9; possible D gene TRBD1, 5 bases. There are 14 residues in the CDR3. Trimming took 4 bases from V and 0 from J, leaving 7 bases between them. Germline assignment: CDR1 SEHNR and CDR2 FQNEAQ (reference sequence). The CDR3 DNA sequence: TGTGCCAGCAGCTCCGGGGGTAGCAATCAGCCCCAGCATTTT. Its translation: CASSSGGSNQPQHF.

This clone was found once. This chain links TRBV5-1 with TRBJ1-6; 8 nucleotides agree with TRBD1. V lost 0 bases and J lost 10; bases outside the gene matches: 0. Germline CDR1 reads SGHRS; CDR2 reads YFSETQ. CDR3 length equals 13 residues. The CDR3 sequence: CASSLGQGSPLHF. DNA for the CDR3: TGCGCCAGCAGCTTGGGACAGGGGTCACCCCTCCACTTT.

The V and J genes are TRBV28 and TRBJ2-7, with TRBD2 matching over 8 bases. The ends lost 6 bases at V and 3 bases at J; junction bases unmatched: 7. The CDR3 length is 14 residues. Germline V gene lookup returns CDR1 MDHEN and CDR2 SYDVKM. CDR3 in DNA: TGTGCCAGCAGCCGTACAGCGGGAGTCTACGAGCAGTACTTC. This codes for CASSRTAGVYEQYF.

J is TRBJ1-2 and V is TRBV19; 7 bases are a match to TRBD1. The germline V gene encodes CDR1 LNHDA and CDR2 SQIVND (reference sequence). After removal of 3 bases from V and 3 bases from J, the junction contained 7 bases not matched to a gene. CDR3 length equals 15 residues. The CDR3 DNA follows: TGTGCCAGTAGTATCGGGGACAGCTACTACTATGGCTACACCTTC. It yields the protein CASSIGDSYYYGYTF.

This clone was counted a single time. This chain joins TRBV5-1 and TRBJ2-2; 10 bases map to TRBD2. CDR3 length: 17 residues. CDR1 SGHRS and CDR2 YFSETQ come from the germline V gene. With 2 bases clipped from V and 2 bases from J, the junction kept 6 bases outside the gene matches. CDR3 coding DNA: TGCGCCAGCAGCTTAACTAGCGGGGCCCTTAACACCGGGGAGCTGTTTTTT. This sequence encodes CASSLTSGALNTGELFF. Together with reference TRBV5-1 and TRBJ2-2, the CDR3 gives the full variable domain: KAGVTQTPRYLIKTRGQQVTLSCSPISGHRSVSWYQQTPGQGLQFLFEYFSETQRNKGNFPGRFSGRQFSNSRSEMNVSTLELGDSALYLCASSLTSGALNTGELFFGEGSRLTVL.

This chain uses TRBV5-5 with TRBJ2-2, with D possibly being TRBD1 (5 bases). Germline CDR1 and CDR2: SGHKS and YYEKEE (reference sequence). Trimming took off 3 bases at V and 1 base at J, with 13 bases between the two ends. The CDR3 sequence is 16 residues long. The DNA of the CDR3 is TGTGCCAGCAGCTCCGTTTGGGGCGGGAACACCGGGGAGCTGTTTTTT. This sequence encodes CASSSVWGGNTGELFF.